This T cell receptor beta chain originates from a study of OX40 agonist ivuxolimab in advanced cancers. About the research overall: Patients were dosed with the agonistic anti-OX40 (CD134) antibody ivuxolimab. Patients in dose escalation had liver, melanoma, kidney or head and neck cancers. Broader study findings: At 0.1 to 3.0 mg/kg, clonal expansion of CD4+ and CD8+ blood T cells had occurred by week 6.

Sequencing was performed with immunoSEQ multiplex PCR; in TCRdb, only in-frame clones are kept and a portion is missing. Among roughly 62,000 clones listed, about 91% were seen once. Details on this clone: Its antigen is still unknown.

Blood draws occurred at baseline, cycle 4 day 1, and cycle 7 day 1. CDR3 length: 13 amino acids. Germline V gives CDR1 MGHDK, CDR2 SYGVNS. V was shortened by 3 bases and J by 7 bases, with 12 bases between the two germline ends. Material: CD4+ or CD8+ T cells sorted from blood, obtained in a trial of the OX40 agonist ivuxolimab. This chain links TRBV25-1 with TRBJ1-1; tentatively, D is TRBD1 (6 bases). The sequence derives from an adult with an advanced solid tumor such as melanoma, head and neck, liver or kidney cancer. The CDR3 region is CASSEQGWGEAFF. DNA of the CDR3: TGTGCCAGCAGTGAGCAGGGGTGGGGTGAAGCTTTCTTT.